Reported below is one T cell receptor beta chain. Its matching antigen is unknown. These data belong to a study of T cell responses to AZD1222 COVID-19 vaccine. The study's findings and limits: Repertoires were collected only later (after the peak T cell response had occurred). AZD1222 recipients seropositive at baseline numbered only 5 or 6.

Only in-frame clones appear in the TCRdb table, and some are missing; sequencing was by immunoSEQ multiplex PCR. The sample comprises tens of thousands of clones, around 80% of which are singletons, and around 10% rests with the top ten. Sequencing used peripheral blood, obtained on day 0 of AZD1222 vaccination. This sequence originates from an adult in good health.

The CDR3 region is CASSTAGGELRGYTF. The CDR3 DNA reads TGTGCCAGCAGTACCGCCGGGGGCGAACTACGTGGCTACACCTTC. This rearrangement joins TRBV6-5 to TRBJ1-2, with a possible D match to TRBD1 (6 bases). This CDR3 is 15 amino acids long. V lost 5 bases to trimming and J lost 7 bases, with 20 bases between them. Germline V gives CDR1 MNHEY, CDR2 SVGAGI.